This T cell receptor beta chain comes out of a study of blood T cell repertoires in COVID-19. On the study more broadly: Researchers got acute and convalescent COVID-19 samples from the United States, Italy and Spain. Sources were T cells, B-cell-depleted T cells, or PBMCs; the material itself was cDNA or gDNA.

CDR1 and CDR2 from the germline V gene are SGDLS and YYNGEE. Deletions cut 2 bases from V and 1 base from J, with 11 bases between. The CDR3 totals 15 residues. In the original workflow: Amplification of reference gene primers provided the estimated nucleated cell counts. Assay: immunoSEQ multiplex PCR; the TCRdb copy retains only in-frame clones and omits some. The D gene and trimming were derived from the DNA, and the V and J assignments and clone size from that table. The table has around 80,000 clones, 75% to 85% seen once. The sample taken for sequencing was peripheral blood. V is TRBV9 and J is TRBJ2-3, with D uncertain. The TCR sequence derives from a woman at least 80 years old with acute or convalescent COVID-19. This CDR3 is CASSVRPAGTDTQYF. The CDR3, as DNA: TGTGCCAGCAGCGTGAGACCCGCGGGCACAGATACGCAGTATTTT.